Reported below is one T cell receptor beta chain. Antigen unknown. The data derive from a study of cytomegalovirus exposure and HLA in healthy donors. Study findings and constraints: Later analysis suggested links between common viral pathogens and several top significant clusters.

This CDR3 comprises 15 residues. Germline lookup yields CDR1 MNHEY and CDR2 SVGAGI. Trimming cost V 2 bases and J 0 bases; bases outside gene matches: 2. PCR was performed using 60 Vbeta and 13 Jbeta primers. Using immunoSEQ multiplex PCR, the repertoire was profiled, and TCRdb retains in-frame clones only, with some absent. Among approximately 160,000 clones listed, 70% to 85% were seen once. V gene TRBV6-5 combines with J gene TRBJ1-1, with 8 bases identical to TRBD1. Sequenced material: PBMCs. This TCR was recovered from a man between 18 and 29 years old in good health and CMV-seronegative. The CDR3 bases are TGTGCCAGCAGTTACGGACAGGGCATGAACACTGAAGCTTTCTTT. Translating gives CASSYGQGMNTEAFF.